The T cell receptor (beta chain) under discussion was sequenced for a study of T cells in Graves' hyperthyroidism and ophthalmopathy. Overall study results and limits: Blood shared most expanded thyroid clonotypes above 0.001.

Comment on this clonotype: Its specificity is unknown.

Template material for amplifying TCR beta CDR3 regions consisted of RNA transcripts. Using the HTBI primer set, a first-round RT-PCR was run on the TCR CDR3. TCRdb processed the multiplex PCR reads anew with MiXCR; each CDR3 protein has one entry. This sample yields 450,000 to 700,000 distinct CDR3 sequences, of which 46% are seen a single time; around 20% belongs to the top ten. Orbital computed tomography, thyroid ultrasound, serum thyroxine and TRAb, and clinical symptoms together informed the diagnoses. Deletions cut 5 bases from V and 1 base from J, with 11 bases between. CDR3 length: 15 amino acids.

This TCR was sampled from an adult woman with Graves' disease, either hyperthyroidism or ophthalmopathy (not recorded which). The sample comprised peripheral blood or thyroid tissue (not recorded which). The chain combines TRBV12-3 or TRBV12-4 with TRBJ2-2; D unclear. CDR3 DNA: TGTGCCAGCAGTGCATTGACGGGGAACACCGGGGAGCTGTTTTTT. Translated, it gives CASSALTGNTGELFF.